Listed here are 14 T cell receptor beta chains from one sample, sequenced in a study of T cells in Graves' hyperthyroidism and ophthalmopathy. Researchers amplified the TCR beta CDR3 regions from RNA transcripts. In the first-round RT-PCR of the TCR CDR3, the HTBI primer set was used. TCRdb passed the multiplex PCR reads through MiXCR, listing each CDR3 protein once. The repertoire holds some 500,000 distinct CDR3 sequences, approximately 15% seen once, with 15% to 20% in the top ten. What was sequenced was blood. Receptor source: a woman aged 18-35 years with Graves' hyperthyroidism.

This clonotype was seen repeatedly, ten times or more. The chain links TRBV12-3 or TRBV12-4 to TRBJ2-7; D remains ambiguous. This CDR3 is built from 15 residues. V was pared by 5 bases and J by 0 bases, with 14 bases between. The CDR3 DNA sequence: TGTGCCAGCAGTAACTATCAAAGGAGCTCCTACGAGCAGTACGTC. Its translation: CASSNYQRSSYEQYV.

This clonotype showed up just a few times. V gene TRBV5-6 combines with J gene TRBJ2-1; D call uncertain. Deletions cut 4 bases from V and 5 bases from J, with 7 bases between. This CDR3 contains 12 residues. Germline assignment: CDR1 SGHDT and CDR2 YYEEEE. CDR3 residues: CASSPDDNEQFF. The CDR3 DNA follows: TGTGCCAGCAGCCCGGACGACAATGAGCAGTTCTTC.

The chain combines TRBV4-2 with TRBJ1-1, with D possibly matching TRBD1 (5 bases). The germline CDR1 and CDR2 sequences are LGHNA and YNFKEQ. This CDR3 comprises 15 residues. Trimming took off 1 base at V and 1 base at J, with 10 bases between the two ends. The CDR3, as DNA: TGTGCCAGCAGCCAAGTCCAGGGTTCGAACACTGAAGCTTTCTTT. Its translation is CASSQVQGSNTEAFF.

This clonotype appeared many times. The DNA for the CDR3 is TGTGCCAGCAGTCCACCCGGGACAGGGAGGGACGAGCAGTACTTC. Translation gives CASSPPGTGRDEQYF. The chain carries TRBV12-3 or TRBV12-4 and TRBJ2-7; 9 bases are a match to TRBD1. The trim removed 5 bases at V and 5 bases at J, leaving 10 bases unmatched. CDR3 length equals 15 residues.

This clonotype has a count of ten or more. CDR3 in DNA: TGTGCCAGCAGCCAAAGGACTAGCGGGAAAAATGAGCAGTTCTTC. Its translation is CASSQRTSGKNEQFF. The chain combines TRBV7-2 with TRBJ2-1; 12 nucleotides match TRBD2. The CDR3 is made up of 15 amino acids. CDR1 and CDR2 (germline): SGHTA, FQGNSA. Unmatched junction bases numbered 6, after V lost 5 bases and J lost 7 bases. Variable domain in full (rest from reference TRBV7-2 and TRBJ2-1): GAGVSQSPSNKVTEKGKDVELRCDPISGHTALYWYRQSLGQGLEFLIYFQGNSAPDKSGLPSDRFSAERTGGSVSTLTIQRTQQEDSAVYLCASSQRTSGKNEQFFGPGTRLTVL.

This clonotype turned up a few times. This chain connects TRBV5-8 to TRBJ2-5; 10 bases match TRBD1. With 4 bases clipped from V and 5 bases from J, the junction kept 11 bases outside the gene matches. The CDR3 sequence is 16 residues long. Looked up from germline, CDR1 is SGHTS and CDR2 is YDEGEE. The CDR3 region has the DNA TGTGCCAGCAGCCCTCCACCGACAGGGGGCAGGGAGACCCAGTACTTC. Residues: CASSPPPTGGRETQYF. Looking up the rest from reference TRBV5-8 and TRBJ2-5 gives the full variable domain: EAGVTQSPTHLIKTRGQQATLRCSPISGHTSVYWYQQALGLGLQFLLWYDEGEERNRGNFPPRFSGRQFPNYSSELNVNALELEDSALYLCASSPPPTGGRETQYFGPGTRLLVL.

This clonotype came up a few times. The chain couples TRBV5-4 to TRBJ1-1, with a tentative D call TRBD1 (5 bases). The germline gives CDR1 SGHNT, CDR2 YYREEE (reference sequence). The V end was cut by 0 bases, the J end by 4 bases, with 10 bases between. The CDR3 loop spans 14 amino acids. CDR3 nucleotides: TGTGCCAGCAGCTTGGTAATCGGGGCCACTGAAGCTTTCTTT. This gives the protein CASSLVIGATEAFF. Full variable domain (remainder filled in from reference TRBV5-4 and TRBJ1-1): ETGVTQSPTHLIKTRGQQVTLRCSSQSGHNTVSWYQQALGQGPQFIFQYYREEENGRGNFPPRFSGLQFPNYSSELNVNALELDDSALYLCASSLVIGATEAFFGQGTRLTVV.

The chain combines TRBV10-3 with TRBJ2-7, with unresolved D. From germline, CDR1 is ENHRY and CDR2 SYGVKD. V dropped 2 bases and J dropped 1 base, with 6 bases sitting between them. This CDR3 comprises 13 residues. CDR3 sequence (DNA): TGTGCCATCAGTGAGGGTGATTCCTACGAGCAGTACGTC. It encodes CAISEGDSYEQYV.

Many counts were recorded for this clonotype. The chain employs TRBV12-3 or TRBV12-4 and TRBJ1-2; D not certain. The CDR3 has 14 residues. V gave up 1 base and J gave up 2 bases, with 8 bases separating them. The CDR3: CASSLERRNYGYTF. The CDR3 nucleotides read TGTGCCAGCAGTTTAGAGAGGAGAAACTATGGCTACACCTTC.

Only a few counts were recorded for this clonotype. The chain recombines TRBV29-1 with TRBJ1-2; no clear D gene. Germline V gene lookup returns CDR1 SQVTM and CDR2 ANQGSEA. V was pared by 0 bases and J by 7 bases, with 15 bases between. The CDR3 length is 14 residues. CDR3 residues: CSVEDPNNDFGYTF. In DNA, the CDR3 is TGCAGCGTTGAAGATCCCAACAACGACTTTGGCTACACCTTC.

The chain has TRBV11-1 and TRBJ2-3; 11 bases map to TRBD2. Germline V gene sequence: CDR1 SGHAT, CDR2 FQDESV (reference sequence). V lost 2 bases to trimming and J lost 3 bases; unmatched junction nucleotides: 4. This CDR3 is 16 amino acids long. The DNA for the CDR3 is TGTGCCAGCAGCTTATCGTCTAGCGGGAGGACAGATACGCAGTATTTT. This translates into CASSLSSSGRTDTQYF.

This clonotype was seen repeatedly, ten times or more. V is TRBV12-3 or TRBV12-4 and J is TRBJ2-1; D is ambiguous. Trimming stripped 6 bases from V and 7 bases from J, with 7 bases between. The length of the CDR3 is 11 residues. This chain's CDR3 is CASSFRNEQFF. CDR3 in DNA: TGTGCCAGCAGCTTCCGGAATGAGCAGTTCTTC.

This clonotype was picked up many times. J is TRBJ2-1 and V is TRBV9; a possible D gene is TRBD2 (6 bases). The CDR3 has 16 residues. Looked up from germline, CDR1 is SGDLS and CDR2 is YYNGEE. V was trimmed by 4 bases and J by 5 bases, leaving 19 bases between them. The CDR3 DNA is TGTGCCAGCAGCCTCTTGACGGGAGTAACTAACAATGAGCAGTTCTTC. This translates into CASSLLTGVTNNEQFF.

This clonotype was counted only a few times. The V call is TRBV4-1, the J call TRBJ2-1; D uncertain. The V gene's germline CDR1 is MGHRA and CDR2 YSYEKL. Between the trimmed V and J ends, which lost 4 bases and 7 bases, there was a span of 8 bases. The CDR3 spans 12 residues. DNA for the CDR3: TGCGCCAGCAGCCGGGCTGGAAATGAGCAGTTCTTC. Translating it yields CASSRAGNEQFF.